The TCR beta chain described here comes from a study of identical twins. Germline CDR1 SGHKS, CDR2 YYEKEE (reference sequence). V was shortened by 0 bases and J by 6 bases, with 13 bases between the two germline ends. There are 15 residues in the CDR3. This clonotype was detected many times. MiXCR, applied by TCRdb to the 5' RACE reads, yields one record per CDR3 protein. This table holds 350,000 to 400,000 distinct CDR3 sequences, around 9% found once. Sequenced: naive T cells sorted from blood. The sequence was obtained from a woman aged 45-65 years in good health. The V gene is TRBV5-5, the J gene TRBJ2-1; D gene unclear. The CDR3 sequence: CASSLDGLGFNEQFF. For the CDR3, the DNA is TGTGCCAGCAGCTTGGATGGGTTAGGGTTCAATGAGCAGTTCTTC.